The source of this TCR beta chain is a study of blood T cell repertoires in COVID-19. After removal of 0 bases from V and 0 bases from J, the junction contained 14 bases not matched to a gene. This CDR3 spans 20 amino acids. Germline V gives CDR1 LGHNA, CDR2 YNFKEQ. Participants were aged about 18 to 90 years, lived in about 26 US areas, and enrolled virtually. Clinical histories supplied by participants themselves formed the basis of cohort assignment. A case of COVID-19 had been met by exposed participants within 2 weeks before study entry. In the original analysis: Amplified reference gene primers provided the basis for estimating nucleated cell counts. Only in-frame clones appear in the TCRdb table, and some are missing; sequencing was by immunoSEQ multiplex PCR. Clone size and V and J calls were adopted from that table, with D and trimming inferred from the DNA. This sample carries roughly 250,000 clones, about 87% of them seen once, and the ten largest clones take 0.87%.

Sequenced: PBMCs or T cells enriched from blood (not recorded which). The TCR sequence derives from a man between 50 and 59 years old who had been exposed to COVID-19. The rearrangement joins TRBV4-2 to TRBJ2-5, with 9 nucleotides matching TRBD2. CDR3 loop: CASSQDRWLAGLPYQETQYF. DNA for the CDR3: TGTGCCAGCAGCCAAGACCGGTGGCTAGCGGGGTTGCCGTACCAAGAGACCCAGTACTTC.